These T cell receptor beta chains were read from a single sample in a study of blood T cell repertoires in COVID-19. The protocol was immunoSEQ multiplex PCR, while the TCRdb copy is restricted to in-frame clones and leaves out a portion. Here the sample spans about 230,000 clones, approximately 82% being singletons. The sample consisted of peripheral blood. These receptors all come from a man older than 75 with acute or convalescent COVID-19. Both conserved end residues are part of each CDR3. D genes are given only for firm matches. Rows may omit the clone size; those that give it use once, few, many or a size class.

TRBV5-1	TRBJ2-1	few	-	TGCGCCAGCAGCTTGGCCAAAGGGGACACCTTCTCCTACAATGAGCAGTTCTTC	CASSLAKGDTFSYNEQFF
TRBV2	TRBJ2-5	-	TRBD2	TGTGCCAGCAGAAGGCCGGGACTAGTGGAAGAGACCCAGTACTTC	CASRRPGLVEETQYF
TRBV9	TRBJ2-5	-	TRBD2	TGTGCCAGCAGCATAAGCGGGGGGGCCGGAGAGACCCAGTACTTC	CASSISGGAGETQYF
TRBV14	TRBJ1-1	-	TRBD1	TGTGCCAGCAGCCAGGACAGGGTTTTTACTGAAGCTTTCTTT	CASSQDRVFTEAFF
TRBV5-1	TRBJ2-1	-	-	TGCGCCAGCAGCTTGGTCGCAGCTACGGGGTACAATGAGCAGTTCTTC	CASSLVAATGYNEQFF
TRBV24-1	TRBJ1-2	-	TRBD1	TGTGCCACCAGTGCGGGACAGGGTTTAGGTGGCTACACCTTC	CATSAGQGLGGYTF
TRBV24-1	TRBJ2-1	-	TRBD2	TGTGCCACCAGTGACCTACTAGCGGGGGGGACCAATGAGCAGTTCTTC	CATSDLLAGGTNEQFF
TRBV7-9	TRBJ2-1	-	TRBD2	TGTGCCAGCAGCCCGCTTAGCGGGGCGGGGGGTGAGCAGTTCTTC	CASSPLSGAGGEQFF
TRBV28	TRBJ1-6	-	TRBD1	TGTGCCAGCAGCCCAGGGGGTTTTCGAGATTCACCCCTCCACTTT	CASSPGGFRDSPLHF
TRBV5-1	TRBJ2-7	-	-	TGCGCCAGCAGCTCAACCTACGAGCAGTACTTC	CASSSTYEQYF
TRBV11-2	TRBJ1-2	-	-	TGTGCCAGCAGCTTAAGACAGAACTATGGCTACACCTTC	CASSLRQNYGYTF
TRBV28	TRBJ2-5	-	TRBD1	TGTGCCAGCAGTGTACAGGGGGCAGTCCAAGAGACCCAGTACTTC	CASSVQGAVQETQYF
TRBV15	TRBJ2-7	-	TRBD2	TGTGCCACCAGCAGAGATCCTAGCGGGAGCTACGAGCAGTACTTC	CATSRDPSGSYEQYF
TRBV2	TRBJ1-5	-	TRBD1	TGTGCCAGCAGTGAACGGACAGGAGATGGTCAGCCCCAGCATTTT	CASSERTGDGQPQHF
TRBV2	TRBJ2-7	-	TRBD2	TGTGCCAGCAGTGAAGTAGCGGGAGCCTACGAGCAGTACTTC	CASSEVAGAYEQYF
TRBV27	TRBJ2-5	-	TRBD2	TGTGCCAGCAGTCCCACCGGGACTAGCGGGGAGACCCAGTACTTC	CASSPTGTSGETQYF
TRBV5-1	TRBJ2-1	-	-	TGCGCCAGCAGCTTGACGGGAGCCGTCAATGAGCAGTTCTTC	CASSLTGAVNEQFF
TRBV14	TRBJ2-4	-	-	TGTGCCAGCAGCAGACAAAATGGCATTCAGTACTTC	CASSRQNGIQYF
TRBV6-6	TRBJ1-5	-	TRBD1	TGTGCCAGCAGTCGGAAACCGGGACAGGGAAGGGGCAATCAGCCCCAGCATTTT	CASSRKPGQGRGNQPQHF
TRBV10-2	TRBJ2-7	few	-	TGCGCCAGCAAAGCAGGCGGGACCTACGAGCAGTACTTC	CASKAGGTYEQYF
TRBV5-1	TRBJ1-3	-	-	TGCGCCAGCAGCTTGTATGGCACCTCTGGAAACACCATATATTTT	CASSLYGTSGNTIYF
TRBV19	TRBJ2-2	-	TRBD2	TGTGCCAGTAGTATAAGCGGGGGGGCCGGCGGGGAGCTGTTTTTT	CASSISGGAGGELFF
TRBV19	TRBJ1-5	-	-	TGTGCCAGTAGTGGGGCTAGCAATCAGCCCCAGCATTTT	CASSGASNQPQHF
TRBV16	TRBJ2-5	-	TRBD2	TGTGCCAGCAGCCAACCGGGCCGGGGGGAGAGTGAGACCCAGTACTTC	CASSQPGRGESETQYF
TRBV6-2/TRBV6-3	TRBJ2-5	-	TRBD1	TGTGCCAGCAGTAGGGACAGCCGTACCCTCCGGGAGACCCAGTACTTC	CASSRDSRTLRETQYF
TRBV5-5	TRBJ1-5	-	-	TGTGCCAGCAGCCCCGTGCCGGGGGAGGTTTGGAATCAGCCCCAGCATTTT	CASSPVPGEVWNQPQHF
TRBV5-1	TRBJ2-1	-	TRBD1	TGCGCCAGCAGCTTCACAGGGGACTCCTACAATGAGCAGTTCTTC	CASSFTGDSYNEQFF
TRBV28	TRBJ2-5	-	-	TGTGCCAGCAGTTCCACTTTGGAGACCCAGTACTTC	CASSSTLETQYF
TRBV3-1/TRBV3-2	TRBJ1-1	-	-	TGTGCCAGCAGCCAAAGGCCGGGGGTGAACACTGAAGCTTTCTTT	CASSQRPGVNTEAFF
TRBV19	TRBJ1-1	-	-	TGTGCCAGTCGCGACAGGTCAAGGGTCACTGAAGCTTTCTTT	CASRDRSRVTEAFF
TRBV19	TRBJ1-1	-	-	TGTGCCAGTAGTTCTGGCGGAGCGAACACTGAAGCTTTCTTT	CASSSGGANTEAFF
TRBV2	TRBJ1-5	-	TRBD1	TGTGCCAGCAGTGAACAAGGGGGCGTTCAGCCCCAGCATTTT	CASSEQGGVQPQHF
TRBV6-5	TRBJ2-1	once	TRBD2	TGTGCCGTAACAGCCGGGACTAGCGGGAACAATGAGCAGTTCTTC	CAVTAGTSGNNEQFF
TRBV2	TRBJ2-5	-	TRBD2	TGTGCCAGCGTGATAGGGACTAGCGGACGGGAGACCCAGTACTTC	CASVIGTSGRETQYF
TRBV6-5	TRBJ2-7	-	-	TGTGCCAGCAGTTACTCCGACAGAACCTACGAGCAGTACTTC	CASSYSDRTYEQYF
TRBV12-3/TRBV12-4	TRBJ1-2	-	-	TGTGCCAGCCACTTCGGGGGCTACACCTTC	CASHFGGYTF
TRBV7-9	TRBJ1-3	once	-	TGTGCCAGCAGCCCAGGGGGAAACACCATATATTTT	CASSPGGNTIYF
TRBV2	TRBJ1-4	few	TRBD1	TGTGCCAGCAGGGACCGGACAGGGTATGAAAAACTGTTTTTT	CASRDRTGYEKLFF
TRBV29-1	TRBJ1-2	-	TRBD1	TGCAGCTTGTCCTCCCCACAGGGGTCCTATGGCTACACCTTC	CSLSSPQGSYGYTF
TRBV6-5	TRBJ2-7	-	TRBD1	TGTGCCAGCAGCTACAGGGGGATTGGCGAGCAGTACTTC	CASSYRGIGEQYF
TRBV3-1/TRBV3-2	TRBJ1-6	-	-	TGTGCCAGCAGCCAAACGAGCTCCTATAATTCACCCCTCCACTTT	CASSQTSSYNSPLHF
TRBV25-1	TRBJ2-7	-	TRBD2	TGTGCCAGCAGTGAATCTAGCGGGGGAATTTCCGAGCAGTACTTC	CASSESSGGISEQYF
TRBV10-1	TRBJ2-1	-	TRBD1	TGCGCCAGCAGTGAGTACGGGACAGTGGGTAATGAGCAGTTCTTC	CASSEYGTVGNEQFF
TRBV25-1	TRBJ1-5	few	-	TGTGCCAGCAGCCTCGGAAGGCAGGGTAGCAATCAGCCCCAGCATTTT	CASSLGRQGSNQPQHF
TRBV5-1	TRBJ2-4	-	-	TGCGCCAGCAGCGGCGGGACTCTCGGAAACATTCAGTACTTC	CASSGGTLGNIQYF